This T cell receptor beta chain was captured in a study of OX40 agonist ivuxolimab in advanced cancers. Study-wide findings and caveats: Clonal expansion in partial responders at 0.1-3.0 mg/kg ranked among the lowest.

To note about this clone: Its antigen is currently unknown.

If patients had autoimmune disease history or systemic immunosuppression, they were excluded. Sequencing was performed with immunoSEQ multiplex PCR; in TCRdb, only in-frame clones are kept and a portion is missing. The data contain about 78,000 clones, roughly 91% of them seen just once; the ten biggest clones take up roughly 0.23%. V gave up 8 bases and J gave up 1 base; unmatched junction bases: 3. This CDR3 is built from 13 residues. Germline V gene data show CDR1 as SNHLY and CDR2 as FYNNEI. This sequence was found in an adult with an advanced solid tumor such as melanoma, head and neck, liver or kidney cancer. The sample here was CD4+ or CD8+ T cells sorted from blood, taken in a trial of the OX40 agonist ivuxolimab. The chain links TRBV2 to TRBJ2-5; 8 bases agree with TRBD1. The CDR3: CASDRGTQETQYF. CDR3 coding DNA: TGTGCCAGCGACAGGGGTACCCAAGAGACCCAGTACTTC.